The next 31 T cell receptor beta chains were all read from a single sample in a study of naive and memory T cell subsets. An equimolar mix of two oligonucleotides served as the beta constant-region primer for TRBC1 and TRBC2. TCRdb itself ran the UMI-ligation and nested PCR reads through MiXCR, one entry per CDR3 protein. Among approximately 140,000 distinct CDR3 sequences listed, around 15% were seen once. Material: naive CD4+ T cells from blood. These TCRs come from a human donor in good health.

This chain uses TRBV28 with TRBJ2-2; D call uncertain. This CDR3 spans 14 amino acids. In germline, CDR1 is MDHEN, CDR2 SYDVKM. With 3 bases removed from V and 12 bases from J, the gap between germline ends came to 17 bases. The CDR3 loop is CASSFTRSPVKLFF. The CDR3 nucleotides read TGTGCCAGCAGTTTTACTCGGTCTCCCGTGAAGCTGTTTTTT. Together with reference TRBV28 and TRBJ2-2, the CDR3 gives the full variable domain: DVKVTQSSRYLVKRTGEKVFLECVQDMDHENMFWYRQDPGLGLRLIYFSYDVKMKEKGDIPEGYSVSREKKERFSLILESASTNQTSMYLCASSFTRSPVKLFFGEGSRLTVL.

This clonotype came up a few times. The V and J genes are TRBV12-3 or TRBV12-4 and TRBJ2-1, with a tentative D call TRBD2 (6 bases). This CDR3 is 16 amino acids long. Trimming removed 9 bases at V and 7 bases at J, with 25 bases between. The DNA of the CDR3 is TGTGCCAGTAGAAGCGGGCGAGAGCCGCCCCGAAATGAGCAGTTCTTC. This encodes CASRSGREPPRNEQFF.

Points on this clonotype: A much larger clone lies a single base off, so this may be a read error. The chain carries TRBV20-1 and TRBJ2-7; possible D gene TRBD1, 6 bases. The CDR3 is 14 residues long. Germline V gene lookup returns CDR1 DFQATT and CDR2 SNEGSKA (reference sequence). The V end was cut by 3 bases, the J end by 1 base, with 13 bases between. CDR3 sequence reads: CSASGQHKSYEQYF. The CDR3 nucleotides read TGCAGTGCTAGTGGACAGCACAAATCCTACGAGCAGTACTTC.

The rearrangement joins TRBV10-3 to TRBJ2-1, with TRBD2 identical over 10 bases. Germline V gene lookup returns CDR1 ENHRY and CDR2 SYGVKD. With V trimmed by 4 bases and J by 3 bases, 0 bases remained unmatched. The CDR3 has 14 amino acids. The CDR3 region is CAISASGGYNEQFF. CDR3 bases: TGTGCCATCAGTGCTAGCGGGGGCTACAATGAGCAGTTCTTC.

This chain connects TRBV6-6 to TRBJ2-7, with D tentatively TRBD1 (5 bases). Germline CDR1 MNHNY, CDR2 SVGAGI (reference sequence). This CDR3 has 12 amino acids. The V end lost 6 bases, the J end lost 3 bases, and 9 bases lay between the germline ends. CDR3 sequence: CASRSQVYEQYF. The CDR3 DNA follows: TGTGCCAGCAGGTCACAGGTCTACGAGCAGTACTTC.

This clonotype was detected only a few times. This chain connects TRBV2 to TRBJ2-3; unclear D gene. The CDR3 covers 12 residues. V lost 4 bases, J lost 3 bases, and 5 bases lay in between. Germline CDR1 reads SNHLY; CDR2 reads FYNNEI. DNA of the CDR3: TGTGCCAGCAGTGGGGTAACAGATACGCAGTATTTT. The encoded protein is CASSGVTDTQYF.

This clonotype was detected a few times. For the CDR3, the DNA is TGCGCCAGCAGCCAACCCAGGTCGGGCGGCACCGGGGAGCTGTTTTTT. It is translated as CASSQPRSGGTGELFF. The V gene is TRBV4-1, the J gene TRBJ2-2; no reliable D call. This CDR3 spans 16 amino acids. Germline CDR1 MGHRA, CDR2 YSYEKL. The V end lost 2 bases, the J end lost 4 bases, and 14 bases lay between the germline ends.

A few counts support this clonotype. This rearrangement joins TRBV15 to TRBJ2-5; D gene uncertain. V lost 0 bases, J lost 5 bases, and 7 bases lay in between. The CDR3 sequence is 13 residues long. Germline lookup yields CDR1 LNHNV and CDR2 YYDKDF (reference sequence). DNA of the CDR3: TGTGCCACCAGCAGAGATCTTCAGGAGACCCAGTACTTC. Its translation: CATSRDLQETQYF.

V gene TRBV7-9 combines with J gene TRBJ2-1, with no clear D. The CDR3 is 14 amino acids. V was trimmed by 2 bases and J by 9 bases, leaving 14 bases between them. Looked up from germline, CDR1 is SEHNR and CDR2 is FQNEAQ (reference sequence). The CDR3 nucleotides read TGTGCCAGCAGCTTATTTTCTGGGCAATCTGAGCAGTTCTTC. Encoded protein: CASSLFSGQSEQFF.

This chain joins TRBV28 and TRBJ2-7, with D tentatively TRBD2 (5 bases). Trimming stripped 8 bases from V and 3 bases from J, with 17 bases between. The V gene's germline CDR1 is MDHEN and CDR2 SYDVKM. CDR3 length: 14 amino acids. In DNA, the CDR3 is TGTGCCAGCTCCGCTGGGGTCGAGGGCTACGAGCAGTACTTC. This encodes CASSAGVEGYEQYF.

The chain combines TRBV28 with TRBJ1-6; weak D call: TRBD1 (5 bases). Between the trimmed V and J ends, which lost 5 bases and 7 bases, there was a span of 15 bases. The CDR3 is 15 residues long. Germline V gives CDR1 MDHEN, CDR2 SYDVKM. The CDR3 here is CASSLPGRGNSPLHF. The CDR3 DNA reads TGTGCCAGCAGTCTCCCGGGACGCGGGAATTCACCCCTCCACTTT.

The V and J genes are TRBV29-1 and TRBJ2-3; D is unresolved. The CDR3 is 13 residues long. CDR1 and CDR2 (germline): SQVTM, ANQGSEA. The ends were cut back, 7 bases at V and 3 bases at J, with 14 bases in the middle. CDR3 coding DNA: TGCAGCGCGAGAAGGACGGAGACAGATACGCAGTATTTT. This codes for CSARRTETDTQYF.

The J gene is TRBJ2-7, the V gene TRBV7-3, with 7 bases aligning to TRBD2. With V trimmed by 0 bases and J by 6 bases, 2 bases remained unmatched. CDR1 SGHTA and CDR2 FQGTGA come from the germline V gene. The CDR3 has 13 amino acids. The CDR3 protein is CASSLTGGSEQYF. For the CDR3, the DNA is TGTGCCAGCAGCTTAACCGGGGGGTCCGAGCAGTACTTC.

V is TRBV4-1 and J is TRBJ2-3; no clear D gene. Trimming cost V 0 bases and J 4 bases, with 5 bases left between them. This CDR3 comprises 13 residues. Germline V gives CDR1 MGHRA, CDR2 YSYEKL. The chain's CDR3 is CASSQDGADTQYF. CDR3 nucleotides: TGCGCCAGCAGCCAAGATGGAGCAGATACGCAGTATTTT.

This clonotype was counted only a few times. V and J are TRBV5-1 and TRBJ2-1, with TRBD2 identical over 7 bases. V lost 0 bases, J lost 8 bases, and 14 bases stayed unmatched. The germline CDR1 and CDR2 sequences are SGHRS and YFSETQ. The CDR3 contains 17 residues. The CDR3 here is CASSLALTAGRWDEQFF. Here the CDR3 DNA reads TGCGCCAGCAGCTTGGCCTTGACAGCGGGAAGGTGGGATGAGCAGTTCTTC.

This clonotype was seen more than once but under ten times. The chain joins TRBV5-1 to TRBJ1-1, with D uncertain. CDR3 length equals 15 residues. CDR1 SGHRS and CDR2 YFSETQ come from the germline V gene. The germline V and J ends were trimmed by 3 bases and 5 bases, with 17 bases remaining between them. CDR3 nucleotide sequence: TGCGCCAGCAGCTCTGGGCTGGGGAAGGAGACTGAAGCTTTCTTT. Protein product: CASSSGLGKETEAFF. Full variable domain (remainder filled in from reference TRBV5-1 and TRBJ1-1): KAGVTQTPRYLIKTRGQQVTLSCSPISGHRSVSWYQQTPGQGLQFLFEYFSETQRNKGNFPGRFSGRQFSNSRSEMNVSTLELGDSALYLCASSSGLGKETEAFFGQGTRLTVV.

This clonotype has just a few counts. This chain joins TRBV4-3 and TRBJ2-5; 11 bases map to TRBD2. Per the germline V gene, CDR1 is LGHNA and CDR2 is YSLEER. The length of the CDR3 is 16 residues. J lost 5 bases, V lost 4 bases, and 9 bases had no gene match. The CDR3 loop is CASSPSGLAAEETQYF. The CDR3 DNA follows: TGCGCCAGCAGCCCCTCGGGACTAGCGGCGGAGGAGACCCAGTACTTC.

In its sample, this clonotype was seen a few times. This chain uses TRBV27 with TRBJ2-7; 8 positions match TRBD1. The CDR3 contains 15 residues. V trimming: 5 bases; J trimming: 4 bases; junction bases outside the gene matches: 10. Germline loops: CDR1 MNHEY, CDR2 SMNVEV (reference sequence). Written as DNA, the CDR3 is TGTGCCAGCAGTCACCCGGGACAGGTCGTTTACGAGCAGTACTTC. Protein product: CASSHPGQVVYEQYF.

V usage is TRBV20-1 and J usage is TRBJ2-3; TRBD2 agrees at 12 bases. The germline gives CDR1 DFQATT, CDR2 SNEGSKA (reference sequence). The CDR3 loop spans 16 amino acids. V was pared by 2 bases and J by 6 bases, with 9 bases of the junction left unmatched. In DNA form, the CDR3 reads TGCAGTGCTAGACCCCGACTAGCGGGAGAATGGGATACGCAGTATTTT. Its protein is CSARPRLAGEWDTQYF.

This clonotype was observed a few times. The chain recombines TRBV11-2 with TRBJ2-1, with 7 bases matching TRBD1. Trimming removed 5 bases from V and 5 bases from J; junction bases left unmatched: 6. The germline gives CDR1 SGHAT, CDR2 FQNNGV. This CDR3 contains 14 residues. CDR3: CASSIQGVDNEQFF. The DNA of the CDR3 is TGTGCCAGCAGCATCCAGGGGGTTGACAATGAGCAGTTCTTC.

This clonotype was seen a handful of times. The chain joins TRBV10-1 to TRBJ2-1; D is unclear. In germline, CDR1 is WNHNN, CDR2 SYGVQD (reference sequence). This CDR3 has 13 amino acids. The V gene lost 0 bases and the J gene lost 2 bases, with 2 bases spanning the gap. This CDR3 reads CASSESPYNEQFF. CDR3 sequence (DNA): TGCGCCAGCAGTGAGTCTCCCTACAATGAGCAGTTCTTC.

This clonotype came up a few times. The CDR3 reads CASSEGTGRNQPQHF. As DNA, the CDR3 is TGTGCCAGCAGTGAAGGAACAGGGCGGAATCAGCCCCAGCATTTT. J is TRBJ1-5 and V is TRBV2; TRBD1 might be the D (6 bases). The V gene's germline CDR1 is SNHLY and CDR2 FYNNEI. Between the trimmed V and J ends, which lost 1 base and 4 bases, there was a span of 11 bases. This CDR3 region has 15 residues.

Only a few counts were recorded for this clonotype. The chain has TRBV18 and TRBJ2-1; D remains ambiguous. Looked up from germline, CDR1 is KGHSH and CDR2 is LQKENI. This CDR3 is built from 14 residues. V lost 1 base and J lost 5, with 9 bases in between. The CDR3 DNA reads as TGTGCCAGCTCACCACGGTCAGCTAACAATGAGCAGTTCTTC. This gives the protein CASSPRSANNEQFF.

This clonotype was observed a few times. The rearrangement uses TRBV12-3 or TRBV12-4 and TRBJ2-5; maybe TRBD2 (6 bases). The CDR3 covers 12 residues. V was clipped by 7 bases and J by 7 bases, with 13 bases between them. The CDR3 loop is CASNQHGGTQYF. DNA of the CDR3: TGTGCCAGCAACCAACACGGGGGGACCCAGTACTTC.

The genes are TRBV7-9 and TRBJ2-5; D gene unclear. The V and J ends lost 2 bases and 5 bases respectively, with 9 bases between them. The germline V gene has CDR1 SEHNR and CDR2 FQNEAQ (reference sequence). This CDR3 region has 13 residues. In nucleotides, the CDR3 is TGTGCCAGCAGCTTAAGGTTCTGGGAGACCCAGTACTTC. This codes for CASSLRFWETQYF.

The chain employs TRBV6-6 and TRBJ1-2; no definite D call. Trimming shortened V by 6 bases and J by 7 bases, and 18 bases separated the two germline ends. CDR1 is MNHNY and CDR2 is SVGAGI in the germline V gene (reference sequence). The CDR3 length is 14 residues. CDR3 loop: CASRGRTFIGGYTF. CDR3 coding DNA: TGTGCCAGCAGGGGCAGGACGTTTATCGGTGGCTACACCTTC.

The CDR3 spells CATSTDRGPHNEQFF. CDR3 DNA: TGTGCCACCAGCACGGACAGGGGGCCACACAATGAGCAGTTCTTC. The chain joins TRBV15 to TRBJ2-1; TRBD1 matches 11 bases. This CDR3 is 15 amino acids long. Per germline, CDR1 LNHNV and CDR2 YYDKDF (reference sequence). The junction had 4 bases not matched to a gene; V was cut back by 4 bases and J by 5 bases. Full variable domain (outside the CDR3, taken from reference TRBV15 and TRBJ2-1): DAMVIQNPRYQVTQFGKPVTLSCSQTLNHNVMYWYQQKSSQAPKLLFHYYDKDFNNEADTPDNFQSRRPNTSFCFLDIRSPGLGDTAMYLCATSTDRGPHNEQFFGPGTRLTVL.

This clonotype was seen a few times. The CDR3 sequence: CASSTGTSVYNEQFF. The CDR3 DNA follows: TGTGCCAGCAGCACCGGGACTAGCGTTTACAATGAGCAGTTCTTC. The J gene is TRBJ2-1, the V gene TRBV7-2; 10 nucleotides match TRBD2. V gave up 5 bases and J gave up 4 bases; unmatched junction bases: 5. The CDR3 is made up of 15 amino acids. Germline CDR1 SGHTA, CDR2 FQGNSA.

V is TRBV9 and J is TRBJ2-1; D is perhaps TRBD2 (6 bases). The ends were cut back, 4 bases at V and 7 bases at J, with 18 bases in the middle. CDR1 and CDR2 from the germline V gene are SGDLS and YYNGEE. CDR3 length: 15 amino acids. The CDR3 DNA is TGTGCCAGCAGCCCCACCCGGGAGAGGGTGAATGAGCAGTTCTTC. Amino acids: CASSPTRERVNEQFF. Full variable domain (remainder filled in from reference TRBV9 and TRBJ2-1): DSGVTQTPKHLITATGQRVTLRCSPRSGDLSVYWYQQSLDQGLQFLIQYYNGEERAKGNILERFSAQQFPDLHSELNLSSLELGDSALYFCASSPTRERVNEQFFGPGTRLTVL.

This chain links TRBV12-3 or TRBV12-4 with TRBJ1-1; D is ambiguous. The CDR3 has 13 amino acids. Trimming took off 4 bases at V and 8 bases at J, with 14 bases between the two ends. Written as DNA, the CDR3 is TGTGCCAGCAGTTGGATCCCCGGTGGGGAAGCTTTCTTT. Translating gives CASSWIPGGEAFF.

This clonotype was recorded a few times. The V call is TRBV29-1, the J call TRBJ2-7; TRBD2 might be the D (7 bases). Germline lookup yields CDR1 SQVTM and CDR2 ANQGSEA. Trimming shortened V by 4 bases and J by 5 bases, and 24 bases separated the two germline ends. CDR3 size: 16 residues. CDR3 DNA sequence: TGCAGCGTTGGGGGCAAGGGCGGGGGCGCTCCCAACGAGCAGTACTTC. Residues: CSVGGKGGGAPNEQYF.